The 20 T cell receptor beta chains presented below share a single source sample, sequenced in a study of naive and memory T cell subsets. An equimolar mix of two oligonucleotides served as the beta constant-region primer for TRBC1 and TRBC2. The ligated cDNA underwent four PCR rounds using SP2 and nested alpha and beta constant-region primers. One entry per CDR3 protein, called by TCRdb with MiXCR from the UMI-ligation and nested PCR reads. The repertoire holds just over 80,000 distinct CDR3 sequences, about 10% seen once, with less than 1.5% in the top ten. The source material was naive CD8+ T cells from blood. The receptors derive from a human donor in good health.

This clonotype turned up a few times. The genes are TRBV30 and TRBJ2-2; D gene unclear. The CDR3 runs 13 residues. Per the germline V gene, CDR1 is GTSNPN and CDR2 is SVGIG (reference sequence). V lost 3 bases and J lost 4, with 9 bases in between. Here the CDR3 reads CAWSQKFTGELFF. CDR3 nucleotides: TGTGCCTGGAGCCAGAAATTCACCGGGGAGCTGTTTTTT.

A few counts support this clonotype. The J gene is TRBJ1-1, the V gene TRBV12-3 or TRBV12-4, with D hard to call. This CDR3 is 14 amino acids long. V gave up 3 bases and J gave up 0 bases, with 8 bases separating them. In nucleotides, the CDR3 is TGTGCCAGCAGTTTGTCCCCAATGAACACTGAAGCTTTCTTT. It specifies CASSLSPMNTEAFF.

The chain has TRBV5-1 and TRBJ2-6; D gene unclear. CDR1 is SGHRS, CDR2 YFSETQ, per germline. This CDR3 has 19 amino acids. The V end lost 4 bases, the J end lost 0 bases, and 20 bases lay between the germline ends. CDR3 coding DNA: TGCGCCAGCAGCCCCCACCTTTCGAAGGTCCCCTCTGGGGCCAACGTCCTGACTTTC. Protein product: CASSPHLSKVPSGANVLTF.

This clonotype occurred a few times. V is TRBV20-1 and J is TRBJ2-1; the D gene is possibly TRBD1 (6 bases). The V gene's germline CDR1 is DFQATT and CDR2 SNEGSKA (reference sequence). Trimming removed 4 bases from V and 7 bases from J, with 20 bases in between. The CDR3 extends over 15 amino acids. This CDR3 reads CSATPEPTTGNEQFF. The CDR3 nucleotides read TGCAGTGCTACCCCCGAACCTACAACAGGGAATGAGCAGTTCTTC.

This clonotype was picked up many times. The J gene is TRBJ1-1, the V gene TRBV29-1, with D uncertain. Germline V gene data show CDR1 as SQVTM and CDR2 as ANQGSEA. Trimming took 3 bases from V and 1 from J, leaving 15 bases between them. This CDR3 is 15 amino acids long. The CDR3 sequence: CSVDWWAVANTEAFF. In DNA, the CDR3 is TGCAGCGTTGATTGGTGGGCTGTAGCGAACACTGAAGCTTTCTTT.

There are a few counts of this clonotype. The V gene is TRBV29-1, the J gene TRBJ1-2; 7 nucleotides align to TRBD1. Germline CDR1 is SQVTM and CDR2 is ANQGSEA. CDR3 length: 14 amino acids. The J segment lost 3 bases and the V segment lost 5 bases, leaving 9 bases of the junction unmatched. The CDR3 nucleotides read TGCAGCGTTCCCTTTACAGGGGTAGACTATGGCTACACCTTC. Amino acid sequence: CSVPFTGVDYGYTF.

This clonotype has ten or more counts. The chain couples TRBV4-2 to TRBJ1-1; D unresolved. The germline gives CDR1 LGHNA, CDR2 YNFKEQ. The CDR3 is made up of 16 amino acids. V was pared by 0 bases and J by 1 base, with 12 bases between. The CDR3 loop reads CASSQESWAGNTEAFF. The CDR3 region has the DNA TGTGCCAGCAGCCAAGAAAGCTGGGCCGGGAACACTGAAGCTTTCTTT.

This clonotype was picked up a small number of times. The CDR3 DNA is TGTGCCATCAGAGCCGGGACAGGGTATTCTATCGAGCAGTACTTC. Translation: CAIRAGTGYSIEQYF. The chain combines TRBV10-3 with TRBJ2-7; TRBD1 agrees at 9 bases. CDR1 is ENHRY, CDR2 SYGVKD, per germline. V lost 6 bases, J lost 6 bases, and 12 bases stayed unmatched. The CDR3 sequence is 15 residues long.

The genes are TRBV7-9 and TRBJ2-3; D is unresolved. CDR3 size: 16 residues. Trimming cost V 6 bases and J 5 bases, with 21 bases left between them. Per germline, CDR1 SEHNR and CDR2 FQNEAQ (reference sequence). Here the CDR3 reads CASSYRPGPLLDTQYF. Here the CDR3 DNA reads TGTGCCAGCAGTTACCGTCCGGGCCCCCTCCTAGATACGCAGTATTTT. The entire variable domain, with the rest obtained from reference TRBV7-9 and TRBJ2-3, is as follows: DTGVSQNPRHKITKRGQNVTFRCDPISEHNRLYWYRQTLGQGPEFLTYFQNEAQLEKSRLLSDRFSAERPKGSFSTLEIQRTEQGDSAMYLCASSYRPGPLLDTQYFGPGTRLTVL.

This clonotype was found a few times. V gene TRBV7-8 combines with J gene TRBJ2-2, with a weak D call TRBD2 (5 bases). Between the trimmed V and J ends, which lost 5 bases and 2 bases, there was a span of 12 bases. The CDR3 is 15 residues long. Germline loops: CDR1 SGHVS, CDR2 FQNEAQ. This CDR3 is CASSVSAANTGELFF. The CDR3 bases are TGTGCCAGCAGCGTTAGCGCAGCAAACACCGGGGAGCTGTTTTTT.

The V and J genes are TRBV10-3 and TRBJ2-7, with D tentatively TRBD2 (5 bases). Germline V gene data show CDR1 as ENHRY and CDR2 as SYGVKD. The V end was cut by 6 bases, the J end by 0 bases, with 18 bases between. The CDR3 covers 16 residues. The CDR3 coding sequence is TGTGCCATCAGGGTGACCCGGACGGGAAGCTCCTACGAGCAGTACTTC. Protein sequence: CAIRVTRTGSSYEQYF.

This clonotype has just a few counts. The CDR3 sequence is CSVELADFDDYGYTF. In DNA form, the CDR3 reads TGCAGCGTTGAGTTAGCAGACTTCGACGACTATGGCTACACCTTC. The chain combines TRBV29-1 with TRBJ1-2, with no clear D. The CDR3 length is 15 residues. V was cut by 3 bases and J by 3 bases, with 17 bases left in between. The germline V gene encodes CDR1 SQVTM and CDR2 ANQGSEA.

This clonotype was counted between two and nine times. The genes are TRBV4-1 and TRBJ2-1, with 11 positions matching TRBD2. V lost 0 bases, J lost 4 bases, and 11 bases stayed unmatched. Germline V lookup: CDR1 MGHRA, CDR2 YSYEKL. The CDR3 sequence is 19 residues long. CDR3 sequence (DNA): TGCGCCAGCAGCCAAGATCGAGCGACTAGCGGGGCCTTTTACAATGAGCAGTTCTTC. Protein sequence: CASSQDRATSGAFYNEQFF.

This clonotype was seen ten or more times. V usage is TRBV29-1 and J usage is TRBJ2-5, with unresolved D. The V gene lost 2 bases and the J gene lost 0 bases, with 10 bases spanning the gap. This CDR3 is built from 14 residues. Looked up from germline, CDR1 is SQVTM and CDR2 is ANQGSEA. CDR3 region: CSVEQVVYQETQYF. CDR3 coding DNA: TGCAGCGTTGAACAGGTGGTGTACCAAGAGACCCAGTACTTC.

This clonotype was counted only a few times. The gene calls are TRBV2 and TRBJ2-2, with TRBD2 as a possible D gene (6 bases). CDR3 length: 15 amino acids. The germline gives CDR1 SNHLY, CDR2 FYNNEI. The V end was cut by 6 bases, the J end by 6 bases, with 17 bases between. The CDR3 nucleotides read TGTGCCAGCAGGGAGGAGCCGGGAGCCCCCGGGGAGCTGTTTTTT. Encoded protein: CASREEPGAPGELFF.

There are a few counts of this clonotype. The chain joins TRBV27 to TRBJ2-7; the match to TRBD2 covers 11 bases. The ends lost 2 bases at V and 5 bases at J; junction bases unmatched: 5. The V gene's germline CDR1 is MNHEY and CDR2 SMNVEV (reference sequence). The CDR3 runs to 15 residues. The CDR3 here is CASSLLSSGRNEQYF. CDR3 sequence (DNA): TGTGCCAGCAGTTTACTTTCTAGCGGGAGGAACGAGCAGTACTTC.

This clonotype came up many times. This rearrangement joins TRBV4-1 to TRBJ1-1, with 8 nucleotides matching TRBD1. Germline V gene data show CDR1 as MGHRA and CDR2 as YSYEKL. The CDR3 totals 12 residues. The ends lost 1 base at V and 12 bases at J; junction bases unmatched: 4. This CDR3 reads CASSQGTGRPFF. The DNA of the CDR3 is TGCGCCAGCAGCCAAGGGACAGGGCGACCTTTCTTT.

The CDR3 sequence: CASSSTKTGKYEQYF. The CDR3 nucleotides are TGTGCCAGCAGCTCGACCAAAACAGGGAAGTACGAGCAGTACTTC. The chain joins TRBV7-9 to TRBJ2-7; maybe TRBD1 (6 bases). There are 15 residues in the CDR3. Germline values: CDR1 SEHNR, CDR2 FQNEAQ (reference sequence). V was cut by 4 bases and J by 4 bases, with 17 bases left in between.

The chain combines TRBV7-6 with TRBJ2-7, with 10 bases identical to TRBD2. Germline V gene lookup returns CDR1 SGHVS and CDR2 FNYEAQ. The trim removed 5 bases at V and 0 bases at J, leaving 4 bases unmatched. This CDR3 spans 15 amino acids. The CDR3 DNA sequence: TGTGCCAGCAGCCAAGCGGGAGGGAACTCCTACGAGCAGTACTTC. Amino acids: CASSQAGGNSYEQYF.

The chain combines TRBV5-6 with TRBJ2-7; TRBD2 agrees at 13 bases. The CDR3 totals 16 residues. V trimming: 7 bases; J trimming: 5 bases; junction bases outside the gene matches: 12. Germline V gene data show CDR1 as SGHDT and CDR2 as YYEEEE. CDR3 residues: CASRPVGLAGVHEQYF. CDR3 in DNA: TGTGCCAGCCGCCCAGTCGGACTAGCGGGAGTCCACGAGCAGTACTTC.